This entry describes one TCR beta chain. V lost 5 bases and J lost 8, with 10 bases in between. The CDR3 length is 12 residues. Per the germline V gene, CDR1 is SGHNT and CDR2 is YENEEA. This record belongs to a study of blood T cells in healthy people across ages. With a J-beta primer mix and a sample-barcoded 5' primer, a second PCR ran about 6 to 11 cycles. Each CDR3 protein is one row after TCRdb ran MiXCR on the 5' RACE reads. Among about 730,000 distinct CDR3 sequences listed, 43% were seen once. This chain joins TRBV11-3 and TRBJ1-3, with D unclear. This clonotype was sampled from a woman aged 55-70 years in good health. The material sequenced was blood. The CDR3 DNA is TGTGCCAGCAGCAGTATGGGAGACACCATATATTTT. This translates into CASSSMGDTIYF. The whole variable domain, remainder taken from reference TRBV11-3 and TRBJ1-3, is EAGVVQSPRYKIIEKKQPVAFWCNPISGHNTLYWYLQNLGQGPELLIRYENEEAVDDSQLPKDRFSAERLKGVDSTLKIQPAELGDSAVYLCASSSMGDTIYFGEGSWLTVV.